Below, one T cell receptor beta chain is given with its context. It was CD45RO-negative cells, positively selected for CCR7, that made up naive CD8 cells, with terminally differentiated effector memory CD45RA+ cells excluded. This entry is derived from a study of shared clonotypes between healthy human individuals. Study information: A couple of women and a few men aged 18 to 49 made up the donors.

Source study methods: ImmunoSEQ junction-only sequences lacked quality scores, so their filtering differed. Using immunoSEQ multiplex PCR, the repertoire was profiled, and TCRdb retains in-frame clones only, with some absent. The V and J calls and clone size are taken from that table; D and trimming were inferred from the DNA. The sample yields more than 2 million clones, around 93% seen once. V gave up 2 bases and J gave up 3 bases, with 8 bases separating them. This CDR3 spans 13 amino acids. Germline CDR1 reads SGHVS; CDR2 reads FQNEAQ. Source material: naive CD8+ T cells from PBMCs. This rearrangement joins TRBV7-8 to TRBJ2-7; unclear D gene. The receptor was derived from a man younger than 35 in good health. Some clones in this sample may be carry-over from other donors' samples. CDR3 DNA: TGTGCCAGCAGCTTAAAGACAAGCTACGAGCAGTACTTC. This codes for CASSLKTSYEQYF. The whole variable domain, filled in from reference TRBV7-8 and TRBJ2-7, reads GAGVSQSPRYKVAKRGQDVALRCDPISGHVSLFWYQQALGQGPEFLTYFQNEAQLDKSGLPSDRFFAERPEGSVSTLKIQRTQQEDSAVYLCASSLKTSYEQYFGPGTRLTVT.